The rows below give T cell receptor beta chains drawn from one sample of a study of response to subunit inactivated influenza vaccine. Each CDR3 protein is one row after TCRdb ran MiXCR on the RT-PCR reads. This table holds 530,000 or so distinct CDR3 sequences, roughly 12% found once. The sequencing used PBMCs from blood, collected on the day of vaccination. The receptor set was obtained from a man aged 50 or older who received an inactivated influenza vaccine. Both conserved end residues are part of each CDR3.

cdr3_length: 15; v_call: TRBV3-1; j_call: TRBJ1-2; cdr3_aa: CASSQAGVGVGGYTF
cdr3_length: 16; v_call: TRBV9; j_call: TRBJ2-3; cdr3_aa: CASSRNRGVSTDTQYF
cdr3_length: 15; v_call: TRBV6-2/TRBV6-3; j_call: TRBJ2-5; cdr3_aa: CASSSVGLKFWTQYF
cdr3_length: 16; v_call: TRBV6-1; j_call: TRBJ2-5; cdr3_aa: CASSHHPRETQETQYF
cdr3_length: 18; v_call: TRBV5-1; j_call: TRBJ2-5; cdr3_aa: CASSLVGAERGDSGTQYF
cdr3_length: 16; v_call: TRBV7-6; j_call: TRBJ2-1; cdr3_aa: CASSLVVAGGSNEQFF
cdr3_length: 16; v_call: TRBV18; j_call: TRBJ2-3; cdr3_aa: CASSSRTSFRTDTQYF
cdr3_length: 15; v_call: TRBV4-1; j_call: TRBJ2-7; cdr3_aa: CASSQIPLNSYEQYF
cdr3_length: 10; v_call: TRBV29-1; j_call: TRBJ2-5; cdr3_aa: CSGHQGTQYF
cdr3_length: 13; v_call: TRBV20-1; j_call: TRBJ1-1; cdr3_aa: CSARGGLGTEAFF
cdr3_length: 16; v_call: TRBV3-1; j_call: TRBJ2-3; cdr3_aa: CASSPRGGGPTDTQYF
cdr3_length: 16; v_call: TRBV4-2; j_call: TRBJ2-7; cdr3_aa: CASSQGPGQGNYEQYF
cdr3_length: 14; v_call: TRBV5-1; j_call: TRBJ2-7; cdr3_aa: CASSLGTSGMKQYF
cdr3_length: 16; v_call: TRBV15; j_call: TRBJ2-1; cdr3_aa: CATSRIVTGLYNEQFF
cdr3_length: 13; v_call: TRBV6-1; j_call: TRBJ1-1; cdr3_aa: CASNHRGNTEAFF
cdr3_length: 16; v_call: TRBV7-2; j_call: TRBJ2-7; cdr3_aa: CASSDPGGPVPYEQYF
cdr3_length: 15; v_call: TRBV5-1; j_call: TRBJ1-2; cdr3_aa: CASSLQSDSNYGYTF
cdr3_length: 13; v_call: TRBV20-1; j_call: TRBJ2-7; cdr3_aa: CSAPRTGRTEQYF
cdr3_length: 15; v_call: TRBV7-6; j_call: TRBJ2-5; cdr3_aa: CASSWNLMYQETQYF
cdr3_length: 16; v_call: TRBV12-3/TRBV12-4; j_call: TRBJ2-1; cdr3_aa: CASSFVFGGRGYEQFF
cdr3_length: 14; v_call: TRBV20-1; j_call: TRBJ2-7; cdr3_aa: CSARELGWSDEQYF
cdr3_length: 15; v_call: TRBV6-2/TRBV6-3; j_call: TRBJ2-7; cdr3_aa: CASSWDGRNSYEQYF
cdr3_length: 14; v_call: TRBV6-2/TRBV6-3; j_call: TRBJ1-5; cdr3_aa: CASSPPQGYQPQHF
cdr3_length: 15; v_call: TRBV11-2; j_call: TRBJ2-2; cdr3_aa: CASPGAGGSTGELFF
cdr3_length: 20; v_call: TRBV24-1; j_call: TRBJ2-1; cdr3_aa: CATSDDPGLAGPLSYNEQFF
cdr3_length: 14; v_call: TRBV7-9; j_call: TRBJ2-1; cdr3_aa: CASSSERTDNEQFF
cdr3_length: 14; v_call: TRBV20-1; j_call: TRBJ1-5; cdr3_aa: CSASPPSGNQPQHF
cdr3_length: 15; v_call: TRBV20-1; j_call: TRBJ2-6; cdr3_aa: CSAKIQGVGANVLTF
cdr3_length: 13; v_call: TRBV20-1; j_call: TRBJ2-2; cdr3_aa: CSALRGLAGELFF
cdr3_length: 14; v_call: TRBV6-1; j_call: TRBJ1-5; cdr3_aa: CASSEITPNQPQHF
cdr3_length: 15; v_call: TRBV7-2; j_call: TRBJ2-1; cdr3_aa: CASSTPSGRYNEQFF
cdr3_length: 11; v_call: TRBV10-3; j_call: TRBJ2-5; cdr3_aa: CAISSAETQYF
cdr3_length: 15; v_call: TRBV29-1; j_call: TRBJ2-6; cdr3_aa: CSVEEPRSGANVLTF
cdr3_length: 17; v_call: TRBV7-2; j_call: TRBJ1-5; cdr3_aa: CASSSGGGPYSNQPQHF
cdr3_length: 12; v_call: TRBV7-2; j_call: TRBJ2-1; cdr3_aa: CASSFLEWEQFF
cdr3_length: 16; v_call: TRBV7-9; j_call: TRBJ2-3; cdr3_aa: CASSFPTRTSTDTQYF
cdr3_length: 14; v_call: TRBV20-1; j_call: TRBJ1-2; cdr3_aa: CSALGQSPNYGYTF
cdr3_length: 15; v_call: TRBV27; j_call: TRBJ2-3; cdr3_aa: CASSLQGARPDTQYF
cdr3_length: 16; v_call: TRBV28; j_call: TRBJ2-1; cdr3_aa: CASRPSKTGFVNEQFF
cdr3_length: 12; v_call: TRBV27; j_call: TRBJ2-1; cdr3_aa: CAIGLDEGEQFF
cdr3_length: 13; v_call: TRBV5-1; j_call: TRBJ2-1; cdr3_aa: CASRGDGNFEQFF
cdr3_length: 15; v_call: TRBV7-8; j_call: TRBJ2-7; cdr3_aa: CASSPRRGQGYEQYF
cdr3_length: 13; v_call: TRBV29-1; j_call: TRBJ2-2; cdr3_aa: CSVATGNTGELFF
cdr3_length: 17; v_call: TRBV18; j_call: TRBJ2-3; cdr3_aa: CASSPRTSGAIPPQQYF
cdr3_length: 16; v_call: TRBV5-4; j_call: TRBJ2-7; cdr3_aa: CASSPPTRPSEDEQYF
cdr3_length: 15; v_call: TRBV7-9; j_call: TRBJ2-3; cdr3_aa: CASSARGGSTDTQYF
cdr3_length: 15; v_call: TRBV5-1; j_call: TRBJ2-3; cdr3_aa: CASSSSGGHRDTQYF
cdr3_length: 14; v_call: TRBV11-2; j_call: TRBJ1-1; cdr3_aa: CASSREPSFTEAFF
cdr3_length: 12; v_call: TRBV5-1; j_call: TRBJ1-1; cdr3_aa: CASSQGQAEAFF
cdr3_length: 17; v_call: TRBV4-3; j_call: TRBJ2-5; cdr3_aa: CASSQSLAGGMVKTQYF
cdr3_length: 13; v_call: TRBV5-1; j_call: TRBJ2-5; cdr3_aa: CATQGSDQETQYF